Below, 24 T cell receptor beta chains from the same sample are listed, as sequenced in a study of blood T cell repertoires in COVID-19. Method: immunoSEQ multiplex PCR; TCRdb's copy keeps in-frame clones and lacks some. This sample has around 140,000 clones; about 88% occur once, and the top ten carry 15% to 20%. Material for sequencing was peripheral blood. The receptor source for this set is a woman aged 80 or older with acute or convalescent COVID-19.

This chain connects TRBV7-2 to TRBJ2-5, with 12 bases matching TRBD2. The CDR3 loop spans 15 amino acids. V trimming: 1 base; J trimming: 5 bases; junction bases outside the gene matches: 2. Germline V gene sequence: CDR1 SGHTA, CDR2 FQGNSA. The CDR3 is CASSLELAGGETQYF. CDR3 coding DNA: TGTGCCAGCAGCTTAGAGCTAGCGGGGGGGGAGACCCAGTACTTC.

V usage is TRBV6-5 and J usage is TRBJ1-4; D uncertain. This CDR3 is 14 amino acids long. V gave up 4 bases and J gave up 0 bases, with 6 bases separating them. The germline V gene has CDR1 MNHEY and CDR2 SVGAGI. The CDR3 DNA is TGTGCCAGCAGTTTCACTGCAACTAATGAAAAACTGTTTTTT. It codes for CASSFTATNEKLFF.

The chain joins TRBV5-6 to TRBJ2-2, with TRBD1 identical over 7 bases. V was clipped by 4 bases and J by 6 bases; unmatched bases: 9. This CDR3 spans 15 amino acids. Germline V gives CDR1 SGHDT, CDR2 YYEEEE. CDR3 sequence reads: CASSKGQLRSGELFF. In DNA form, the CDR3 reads TGTGCCAGCAGCAAGGGACAGCTAAGGTCCGGGGAGCTGTTTTTT.

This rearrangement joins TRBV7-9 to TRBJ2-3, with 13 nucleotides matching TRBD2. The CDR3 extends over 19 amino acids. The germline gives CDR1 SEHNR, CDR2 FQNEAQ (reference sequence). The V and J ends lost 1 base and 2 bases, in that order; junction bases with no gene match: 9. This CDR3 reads CASSLVRGLAGVFTDTQYF. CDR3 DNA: TGTGCCAGCAGCTTAGTCCGAGGACTAGCGGGAGTTTTCACAGATACGCAGTATTTT.

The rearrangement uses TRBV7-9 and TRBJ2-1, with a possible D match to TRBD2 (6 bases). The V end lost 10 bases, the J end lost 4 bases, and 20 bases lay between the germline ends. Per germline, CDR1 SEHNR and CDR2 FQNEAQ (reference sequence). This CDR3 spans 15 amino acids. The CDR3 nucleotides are TGTGCCACCCGTCCTCGGGACTGGAAATACAATGAGCAGTTCTTC. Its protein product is CATRPRDWKYNEQFF.

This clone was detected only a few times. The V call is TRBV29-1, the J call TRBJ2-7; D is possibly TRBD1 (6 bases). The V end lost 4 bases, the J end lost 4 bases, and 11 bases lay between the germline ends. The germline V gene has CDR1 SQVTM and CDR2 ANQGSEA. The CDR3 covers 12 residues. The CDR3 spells CSVGQGQYEQYF. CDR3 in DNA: TGCAGCGTTGGGCAGGGGCAGTACGAGCAGTACTTC.

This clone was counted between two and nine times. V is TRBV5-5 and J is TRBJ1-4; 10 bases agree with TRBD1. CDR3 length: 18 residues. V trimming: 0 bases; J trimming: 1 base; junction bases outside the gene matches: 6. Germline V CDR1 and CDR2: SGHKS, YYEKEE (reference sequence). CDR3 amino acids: CASSLATGGPGTNEKLFF. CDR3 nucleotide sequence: TGTGCCAGCAGCTTGGCGACAGGGGGCCCGGGAACTAATGAAAAACTGTTTTTT.

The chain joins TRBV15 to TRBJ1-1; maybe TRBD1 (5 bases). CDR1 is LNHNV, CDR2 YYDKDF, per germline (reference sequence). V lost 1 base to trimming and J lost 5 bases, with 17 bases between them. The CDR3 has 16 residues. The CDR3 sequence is CATSRATLGRGTEAFF. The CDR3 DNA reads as TGTGCCACCAGCAGAGCCACCTTGGGGAGGGGAACTGAAGCTTTCTTT. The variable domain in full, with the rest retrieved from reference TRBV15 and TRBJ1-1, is DAMVIQNPRYQVTQFGKPVTLSCSQTLNHNVMYWYQQKSSQAPKLLFHYYDKDFNNEADTPDNFQSRRPNTSFCFLDIRSPGLGDTAMYLCATSRATLGRGTEAFFGQGTRLTVV.

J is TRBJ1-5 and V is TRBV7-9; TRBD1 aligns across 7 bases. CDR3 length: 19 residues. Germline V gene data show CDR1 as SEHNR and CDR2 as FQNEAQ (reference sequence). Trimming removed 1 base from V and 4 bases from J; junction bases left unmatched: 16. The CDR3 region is CASSLGNSFGTAGNQPQHF. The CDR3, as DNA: TGTGCCAGCAGCTTAGGTAACAGTTTTGGGACAGCCGGTAATCAGCCCCAGCATTTT.

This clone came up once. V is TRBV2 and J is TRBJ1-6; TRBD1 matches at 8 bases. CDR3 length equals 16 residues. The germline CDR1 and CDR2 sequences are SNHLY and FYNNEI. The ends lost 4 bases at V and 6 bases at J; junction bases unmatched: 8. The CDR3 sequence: CASSVPGTGFNSPLHF. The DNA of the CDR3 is TGTGCCAGCAGTGTCCCAGGGACAGGCTTTAATTCACCCCTCCACTTT. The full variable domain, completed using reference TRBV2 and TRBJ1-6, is EPEVTQTPSHQVTQMGQEVILRCVPISNHLYFYWYRQILGQKVEFLVSFYNNEISEKSEIFDDQFSVERPDGSNFTLKIRSTKLEDSAMYFCASSVPGTGFNSPLHFGNGTRLTVT.

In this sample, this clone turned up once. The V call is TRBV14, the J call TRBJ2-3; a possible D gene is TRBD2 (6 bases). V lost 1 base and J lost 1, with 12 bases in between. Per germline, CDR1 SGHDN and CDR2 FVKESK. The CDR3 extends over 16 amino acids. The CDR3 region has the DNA TGTGCCAGCAGCCAAGGTTGGCGGGGCGGCACAGATACGCAGTATTTT. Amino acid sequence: CASSQGWRGGTDTQYF.

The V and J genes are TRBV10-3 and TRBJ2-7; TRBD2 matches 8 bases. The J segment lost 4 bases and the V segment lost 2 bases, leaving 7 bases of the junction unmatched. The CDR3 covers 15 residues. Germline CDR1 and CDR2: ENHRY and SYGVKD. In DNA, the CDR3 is TGTGCCATCAGTGAGCCAGCGGGAGTCTCTTACGAGCAGTACTTC. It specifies CAISEPAGVSYEQYF.

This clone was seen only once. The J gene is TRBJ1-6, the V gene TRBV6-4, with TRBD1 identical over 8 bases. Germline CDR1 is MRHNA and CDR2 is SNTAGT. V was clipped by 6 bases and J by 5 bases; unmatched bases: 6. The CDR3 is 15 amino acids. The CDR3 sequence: CASREQGGNNSPLHF. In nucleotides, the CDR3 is TGTGCCAGCAGAGAACAGGGGGGGAATAATTCACCCCTCCACTTT.

The DNA of the CDR3 is TGCGCCAGCTCCGAGGGCGGGAGCACAGATACGCAGTATTTT. It encodes CASSEGGSTDTQYF. The V gene is TRBV5-1, the J gene TRBJ2-3; D is perhaps TRBD2 (5 bases). This CDR3 is 14 amino acids long. CDR1 is SGHRS and CDR2 is YFSETQ in the germline V gene. Trimming stripped 7 bases from V and 0 bases from J, with 12 bases between.

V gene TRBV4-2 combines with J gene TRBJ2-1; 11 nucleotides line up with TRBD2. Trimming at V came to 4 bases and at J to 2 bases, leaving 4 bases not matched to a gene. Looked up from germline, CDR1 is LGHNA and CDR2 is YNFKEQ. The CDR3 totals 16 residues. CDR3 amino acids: CASSPGLAAPYNEQFF. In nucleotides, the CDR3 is TGTGCCAGCAGCCCGGGACTAGCGGCCCCCTACAATGAGCAGTTCTTC.

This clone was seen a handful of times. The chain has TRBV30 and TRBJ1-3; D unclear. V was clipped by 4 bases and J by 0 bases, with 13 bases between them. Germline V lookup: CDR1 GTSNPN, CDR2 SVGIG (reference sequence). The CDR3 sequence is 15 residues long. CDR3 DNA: TGTGCCTGGACGACGGGGTTTATCTCTGGAAACACCATATATTTT. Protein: CAWTTGFISGNTIYF.

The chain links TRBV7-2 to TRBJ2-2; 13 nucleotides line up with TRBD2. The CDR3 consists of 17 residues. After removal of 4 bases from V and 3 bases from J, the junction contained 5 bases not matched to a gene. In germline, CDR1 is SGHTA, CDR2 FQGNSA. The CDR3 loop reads CASSSMGLAGYTGELFF. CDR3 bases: TGTGCCAGCAGCTCGATGGGACTAGCGGGATACACCGGGGAGCTGTTTTTT.

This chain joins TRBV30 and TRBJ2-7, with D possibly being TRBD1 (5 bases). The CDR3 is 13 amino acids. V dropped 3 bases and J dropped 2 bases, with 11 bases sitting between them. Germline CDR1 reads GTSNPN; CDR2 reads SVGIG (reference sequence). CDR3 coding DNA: TGTGCCTGGAGCTTAGGGGTCACCTACGAGCAGTACTTC. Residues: CAWSLGVTYEQYF.

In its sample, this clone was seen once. The CDR3 DNA reads as TGTGCCAGCAGCTCCCAGCCCGGGACAGGGAGTTCGGGGGCCAACGTCCTGACTTTC. It is translated as CASSSQPGTGSSGANVLTF. The chain couples TRBV3-1 (or the pseudogene TRBV3-2) to TRBJ2-6; 9 bases are shared with TRBD1. Germline assignment: CDR1 LGHDT and CDR2 YNNKEL (reference sequence). V trimming: 5 bases; J trimming: 4 bases; junction bases outside the gene matches: 15. This CDR3 contains 19 residues.

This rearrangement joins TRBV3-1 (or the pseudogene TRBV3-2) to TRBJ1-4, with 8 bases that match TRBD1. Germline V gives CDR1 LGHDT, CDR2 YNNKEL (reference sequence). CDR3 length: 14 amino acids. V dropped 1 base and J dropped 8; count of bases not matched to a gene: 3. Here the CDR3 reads CASSQAQGGEKLFF. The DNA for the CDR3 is TGTGCCAGCAGCCAAGCACAGGGGGGCGAAAAACTGTTTTTT.

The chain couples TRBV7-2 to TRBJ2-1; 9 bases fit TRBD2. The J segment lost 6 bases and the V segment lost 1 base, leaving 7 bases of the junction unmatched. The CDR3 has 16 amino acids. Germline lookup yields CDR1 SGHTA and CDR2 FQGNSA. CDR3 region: CASSLGAGGPVNEQFF. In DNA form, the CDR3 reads TGTGCCAGCAGCTTAGGAGCGGGGGGCCCAGTCAATGAGCAGTTCTTC.

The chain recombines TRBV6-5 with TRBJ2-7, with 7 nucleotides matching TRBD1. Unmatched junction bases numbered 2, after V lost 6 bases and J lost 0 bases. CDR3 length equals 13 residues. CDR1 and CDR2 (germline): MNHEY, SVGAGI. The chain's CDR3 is CASRTGSSYEQYF. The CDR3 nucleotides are TGTGCCAGCAGGACAGGGAGCTCCTACGAGCAGTACTTC.

CDR3 protein: CASSFVGGYGYTF. CDR3 coding DNA: TGTGCCAGCAGCTTCGTGGGGGGATATGGCTACACCTTC. The chain combines TRBV7-9 with TRBJ1-2; D possibly corresponds to TRBD1 (5 bases). Germline V gene lookup returns CDR1 SEHNR and CDR2 FQNEAQ (reference sequence). The CDR3 length is 13 residues. V shed 3 bases and J shed 5 bases, with 10 bases lying between them. Drawing the rest from reference TRBV7-9 and TRBJ1-2, the complete variable domain is DTGVSQNPRHKITKRGQNVTFRCDPISEHNRLYWYRQTLGQGPEFLTYFQNEAQLEKSRLLSDRFSAERPKGSFSTLEIQRTEQGDSAMYLCASSFVGGYGYTFGSGTRLTVV.

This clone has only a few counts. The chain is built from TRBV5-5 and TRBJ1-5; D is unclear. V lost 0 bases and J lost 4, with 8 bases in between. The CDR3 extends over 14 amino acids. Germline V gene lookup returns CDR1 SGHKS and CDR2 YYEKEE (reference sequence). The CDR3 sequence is CASSLGQSNQPQHF. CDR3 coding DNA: TGTGCCAGCAGCTTGGGCCAGTCTAATCAGCCCCAGCATTTT.